This T cell receptor (beta chain) was sequenced for a study of T cell responses to AZD1222 COVID-19 vaccine. As for this clone: Antigen unknown.

Study observations and caveats: After the peak T cell response, and only then, were repertoires sampled. With two AZD1222 doses given, Spike-specific TCR breadth and depth both rose. Spike was spanned by vaccine-associated CD4 TCRs, which were dominant at 160-218 and 743-854. Seropositive AZD1222 recipients at baseline numbered only five or six.

The germline CDR1 and CDR2 sequences are LNHDA and SQIVND (reference sequence). The V gene end was trimmed by 3 bases and the J gene end by 2 bases; junction bases not matched to a gene: 3. CDR3 length equals 14 residues. Clones were read by immunoSEQ multiplex PCR, and TCRdb kept only the in-frame ones, dropping some. The sample includes about 140,000 clones, 85% to 95% seen only once; the top ten take around 12%. The sequence came from an adult who had recovered from COVID-19. The genes are TRBV19 and TRBJ2-7; 8 bases fit TRBD2. The sample consisted of peripheral blood, taken after recovery from COVID-19. The CDR3 reads CASSITGRAYEQYF. For the CDR3, the DNA is TGTGCCAGTAGTATCACCGGGAGGGCCTACGAGCAGTACTTC.